The next 27 T cell receptor beta chains were all read from a single sample in a study of blood T cell repertoires in COVID-19. Using immunoSEQ multiplex PCR, the repertoire was profiled, and TCRdb retains in-frame clones only, with some absent. The sample has about 370,000 clones, 85% to 90% seen once. What was sequenced was PBMCs or T cells enriched from blood (not recorded which). Receptors were obtained from a man between 18 and 29 years old who had recovered from COVID-19.

The chain recombines TRBV5-1 with TRBJ2-1; TRBD2 aligns across 10 bases. This CDR3 region has 15 residues. Germline CDR1 reads SGHRS; CDR2 reads YFSETQ. The junction had 4 bases not matched to a gene; V was cut back by 1 base and J by 6 bases. CDR3 loop: CASSLIAGGANEQFF. The CDR3 DNA sequence: TGCGCCAGCAGCTTGATAGCGGGAGGAGCCAATGAGCAGTTCTTC.

This chain uses TRBV5-8 with TRBJ1-1; maybe TRBD1 (6 bases). V gave up 3 bases and J gave up 1 base, with 13 bases separating them. Germline V gene lookup returns CDR1 SGHTS and CDR2 YDEGEE. This CDR3 has 15 residues. In DNA, the CDR3 is TGTGCCAGCAGCTGGGGGCCAGTACGGAACACTGAAGCTTTCTTT. Protein: CASSWGPVRNTEAFF.

This chain links TRBV24-1 with TRBJ2-1; tentatively, D is TRBD2 (6 bases). V was pared by 4 bases and J by 2 bases, with 20 bases between. This CDR3 is 18 amino acids long. Germline-derived CDR1 and CDR2 are KGHDR and SFDVKD. The CDR3 loop reads CATSDLHREFIPYNEQFF. The CDR3 nucleotides read TGTGCCACCAGTGACTTACATCGGGAGTTTATTCCCTACAATGAGCAGTTCTTC.

This chain links TRBV4-3 with TRBJ2-7; weak D call: TRBD1 (6 bases). V was shortened by 0 bases and J by 4 bases, with 13 bases between the two germline ends. The germline CDR1 and CDR2 sequences are LGHNA and YSLEER. This CDR3 region has 15 residues. Here the CDR3 DNA reads TGCGCCAGCAGCCAAGATCTGGGACAACTTTACGAGCAGTACTTC. It yields the protein CASSQDLGQLYEQYF.

The rearrangement joins TRBV27 to TRBJ2-3, with D perhaps matching TRBD1 (5 bases). CDR3 length equals 16 residues. CDR1 is MNHEY and CDR2 is SMNVEV in the germline V gene (reference sequence). Trimming left V 5 bases short and J 2 bases short, with 17 bases between. The CDR3 DNA follows: TGTGCCAGCAGTGGGGTCAGGGTGGCCCCCACAGATACGCAGTATTTT. Encoded protein: CASSGVRVAPTDTQYF.

The chain has TRBV11-2 and TRBJ1-4; TRBD1 is a possible D gene (6 bases). The V end was cut by 5 bases, the J end by 11 bases, with 21 bases between. From germline, CDR1 is SGHAT and CDR2 FQNNGV. This CDR3 has 15 amino acids. CDR3: CASSLNSGGLGKLFF. CDR3 bases: TGTGCCAGCAGCCTTAACTCGGGGGGCCTCGGGAAACTGTTTTTT.

The sample holds one count of this clone. The V and J genes are TRBV11-1 and TRBJ2-5; D gene ambiguous. The CDR3 covers 14 residues. Germline loops: CDR1 SGHAT, CDR2 FQDESV (reference sequence). V was cut by 5 bases and J by 2 bases, with 12 bases left in between. CDR3 amino acids: CASSHDERQETQYF. In DNA, the CDR3 is TGTGCCAGCAGCCACGACGAGCGTCAAGAGACCCAGTACTTC.

J is TRBJ1-1 and V is TRBV4-1; D remains ambiguous. The germline V gene has CDR1 MGHRA and CDR2 YSYEKL. Between the trimmed V and J ends, which lost 6 bases and 1 base, there was a span of 12 bases. The CDR3 spans 14 residues. The CDR3 DNA reads TGCGCCAGCAGGCAAACCGGAGGGAACACTGAAGCTTTCTTT. Translation: CASRQTGGNTEAFF.

The chain carries TRBV11-2 and TRBJ2-1; TRBD1 agrees at 7 bases. The trim removed 7 bases at V and 2 bases at J, leaving 8 bases unmatched. CDR3 length: 15 amino acids. CDR1 is SGHAT and CDR2 is FQNNGV in the germline V gene. CDR3 sequence reads: CASIPRQGPYNEQFF. DNA for the CDR3: TGTGCCAGCATCCCCCGACAGGGACCCTACAATGAGCAGTTCTTC.

This chain connects TRBV7-2 to TRBJ2-2; 8 positions match TRBD1. J gave up 5 bases and V 4 bases, and 6 bases lay outside the gene matches. The CDR3 extends over 15 amino acids. The germline gives CDR1 SGHTA, CDR2 FQGNSA. CDR3 residues: CASSSAQGATGELFF. The CDR3 region has the DNA TGTGCCAGCAGCTCCGCGCAGGGGGCGACCGGGGAGCTGTTTTTT.

V gene TRBV4-1 combines with J gene TRBJ2-7, with D uncertain. Trimming shortened V by 1 base and J by 0 bases, and 7 bases separated the two germline ends. The CDR3 length is 14 residues. Germline-derived CDR1 and CDR2 are MGHRA and YSYEKL. The CDR3 loop is CASSQATASYEQYF. Written as DNA, the CDR3 is TGCGCCAGCAGCCAAGCCACAGCCTCCTACGAGCAGTACTTC.

This clone was recorded a few times. CDR3 DNA: TGTGCCAGCAGCTTGGTGGGGCAAACCTACGAGCAGTACTTC. This translates into CASSLVGQTYEQYF. The chain combines TRBV5-4 with TRBJ2-7; TRBD1 might be the D (5 bases). CDR3 size: 14 residues. Trimming cost V 0 bases and J 2 bases, with 9 bases left between them. Germline values: CDR1 SGHNT, CDR2 YYREEE (reference sequence).

The genes are TRBV18 and TRBJ1-2, with D possibly being TRBD1 (5 bases). From germline, CDR1 is KGHSH and CDR2 LQKENI. This CDR3 is 13 amino acids long. V was cut by 1 base and J by 6 bases, with 9 bases left in between. CDR3 residues: CASSPQGQNGYTF. The CDR3 nucleotides are TGTGCCAGCTCACCACAGGGGCAAAATGGCTACACCTTC.

V is TRBV4-3 and J is TRBJ2-7; 8 bases agree with TRBD2. The CDR3 is 14 amino acids. Trimming at V came to 0 bases and at J to 6 bases, leaving 4 bases not matched to a gene. The germline V gene has CDR1 LGHNA and CDR2 YSLEER. The CDR3 spells CASSQEERGIEQYF. As DNA, the CDR3 is TGCGCCAGCAGCCAAGAGGAGCGGGGGATCGAGCAGTACTTC.

The gene calls are TRBV5-6 and TRBJ2-1; D remains ambiguous. Germline V gives CDR1 SGHDT, CDR2 YYEEEE. The length of the CDR3 is 11 residues. The V gene lost 2 bases and the J gene lost 8 bases, with 5 bases spanning the gap. The CDR3 DNA is TGTGCCAGCAGCTTCTCCCATGAGCAGTTCTTC. Translated, it gives CASSFSHEQFF.

The chain links TRBV10-3 to TRBJ1-2, with TRBD1 matching over 7 bases. Germline V gene data show CDR1 as ENHRY and CDR2 as SYGVKD. This CDR3 region has 14 residues. The V and J ends lost 6 bases and 2 bases, in that order; junction bases with no gene match: 6. DNA for the CDR3: TGTGCCATCAGATCGATAGGGGGCAACTATGGCTACACCTTC. Protein product: CAIRSIGGNYGYTF.

The V and J genes are TRBV7-5 and TRBJ1-5. TRBV7-5 is deemed a pseudogene. The CDR3 has 19 residues. The CDR3 here is CVRSSERETPGLSNQPQHF. CDR3 in DNA: TGTGTCAGAAGCTCCGAAAGGGAGACCCCGGGACTGAGCAATCAGCCCCAGCATTTT.

This clone appeared a single time. The chain links TRBV18 to TRBJ2-3; 7 positions agree with TRBD1. V dropped 4 bases and J dropped 1; count of bases not matched to a gene: 8. Germline V gene lookup returns CDR1 KGHSH and CDR2 LQKENI. There are 16 residues in the CDR3. CDR3 amino acids: CASSLRQGMGTDTQYF. DNA for the CDR3: TGTGCCAGCTCACTGAGACAGGGAATGGGCACAGATACGCAGTATTTT.

This chain joins TRBV29-1 and TRBJ1-2; D remains unclear. The CDR3 is 17 amino acids. Germline V gene data show CDR1 as SQVTM and CDR2 as ANQGSEA. Trimming pared 3 bases from V and 2 bases from J, leaving 22 bases between. CDR3 protein: CSVEALIGGLPNYGYTF. The CDR3 DNA is TGCAGCGTTGAGGCTTTGATTGGCGGACTGCCCAACTATGGCTACACCTTC. The full variable domain, completed using reference TRBV29-1 and TRBJ1-2, is SAVISQKPSRDICQRGTSLTIQCQVDSQVTMMFWYRQQPGQSLTLIATANQGSEATYESGFVIDKFPISRPNLTFSTLTVSNMSPEDSSIYLCSVEALIGGLPNYGYTFGSGTRLTVV.

The chain uses TRBV6-5 and TRBJ1-3, with unresolved D. Germline loops: CDR1 MNHEY, CDR2 SVGAGI. Trimming took off 9 bases at V and 0 bases at J, with 6 bases between the two ends. The CDR3 contains 12 residues. CDR3 sequence (DNA): TGTGCCAGTTGGAGCTCTGGAAACACCATATATTTT. This gives the protein CASWSSGNTIYF.

This clone was detected once. V is TRBV11-2 and J is TRBJ2-1; a weak D match, TRBD1 (5 bases). Trimming removed 2 bases from V and 4 bases from J, with 12 bases in between. Germline V CDR1 and CDR2: SGHAT, FQNNGV. The CDR3 sequence is 15 residues long. CDR3 in DNA: TGTGCCAGCAGCTTAATAACAGGTCGATACAATGAGCAGTTCTTC. Its translation: CASSLITGRYNEQFF.

The V and J genes are TRBV6-4 and TRBJ1-2; the match to TRBD1 covers 9 bases. This CDR3 contains 15 residues. Trimming cost V 4 bases and J 5 bases; bases outside gene matches: 8. Germline CDR1 is MRHNA and CDR2 is SNTAGT. The CDR3 DNA follows: TGTGCCAGCAGTGCGGGACAGGGTGATTGGTATGGCTACACCTTC. Residues: CASSAGQGDWYGYTF.

V usage is TRBV6-6 and J usage is TRBJ1-5; the D is unclear. The CDR3 is made up of 12 amino acids. Trimming shortened V by 6 bases and J by 6 bases, and 9 bases separated the two germline ends. Germline CDR1 is MNHNY and CDR2 is SVGAGI (reference sequence). CDR3 loop: CASSLDIQPQHF. CDR3 coding DNA: TGTGCCAGCAGCCTTGACATTCAGCCCCAGCATTTT.

Only one count was recorded for this clone. V usage is TRBV6-4 and J usage is TRBJ2-1; D remains unclear. Trimming took off 6 bases at V and 0 bases at J, with 12 bases between the two ends. The CDR3 has 15 amino acids. Germline CDR1 reads MRHNA; CDR2 reads SNTAGT. CDR3 coding DNA: TGTGCCAGCAGCCCGACTCTGAGCTCCTACAATGAGCAGTTCTTC. The encoded protein is CASSPTLSSYNEQFF.

The chain has TRBV19 and TRBJ2-7, with 9 nucleotides matching TRBD2. The length of the CDR3 is 14 residues. Germline V gene data show CDR1 as LNHDA and CDR2 as SQIVND (reference sequence). V lost 5 bases to trimming and J lost 0 bases; unmatched junction nucleotides: 2. CDR3 bases: TGTGCCAGTAGTCCTAGCGGGACCTCCTACGAGCAGTACTTC. Amino acid sequence: CASSPSGTSYEQYF.

The chain combines TRBV28 with TRBJ2-7, with a weak D call TRBD2 (5 bases). Per germline, CDR1 MDHEN and CDR2 SYDVKM. The length of the CDR3 is 12 residues. The V gene lost 2 bases and the J gene lost 7 bases, with 9 bases spanning the gap. CDR3 nucleotide sequence: TGTGCCAGCAGTTTAGCTCGGAGGGAGCAGTACTTC. This translates into CASSLARREQYF.

The chain carries TRBV21-1 and TRBJ2-7; the listed D gene, TRBD1, was not tested against the DNA. TRBV21-1 is annotated as a pseudogene. This CDR3 contains 12 residues. CDR3 in DNA: TGTGCCAGCAGCAAACAGGGCTACGAGCAGTACTTC. Translating it yields CASSKQGYEQYF.